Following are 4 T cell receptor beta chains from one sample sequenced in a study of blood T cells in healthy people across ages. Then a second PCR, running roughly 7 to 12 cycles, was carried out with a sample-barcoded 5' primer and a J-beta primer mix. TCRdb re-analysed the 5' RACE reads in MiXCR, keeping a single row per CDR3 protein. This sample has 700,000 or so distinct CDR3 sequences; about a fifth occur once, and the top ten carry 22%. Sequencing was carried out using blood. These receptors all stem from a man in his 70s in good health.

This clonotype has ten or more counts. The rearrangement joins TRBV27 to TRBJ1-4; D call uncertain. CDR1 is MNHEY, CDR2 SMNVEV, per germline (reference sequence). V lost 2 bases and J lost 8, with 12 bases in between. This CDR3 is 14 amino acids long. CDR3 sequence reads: CASSLNQKGEKLFF. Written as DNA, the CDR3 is TGTGCCAGCAGTTTAAACCAAAAAGGAGAAAAACTGTTTTTT.

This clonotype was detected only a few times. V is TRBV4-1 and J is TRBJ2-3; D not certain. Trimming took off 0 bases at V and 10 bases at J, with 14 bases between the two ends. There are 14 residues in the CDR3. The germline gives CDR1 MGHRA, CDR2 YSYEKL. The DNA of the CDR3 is TGCGCCAGCAGCCAAGATGAGTTCGGCTTTTCGCAGTATTTT. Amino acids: CASSQDEFGFSQYF.

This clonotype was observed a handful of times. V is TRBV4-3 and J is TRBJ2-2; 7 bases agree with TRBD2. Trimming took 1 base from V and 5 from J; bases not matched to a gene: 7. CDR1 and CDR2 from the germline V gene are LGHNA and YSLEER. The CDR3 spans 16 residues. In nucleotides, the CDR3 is TGCGCCAGCAGCCAAGGGGGAGGGCGGTTGACCGGGGAGCTGTTTTTT. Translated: CASSQGGGRLTGELFF.

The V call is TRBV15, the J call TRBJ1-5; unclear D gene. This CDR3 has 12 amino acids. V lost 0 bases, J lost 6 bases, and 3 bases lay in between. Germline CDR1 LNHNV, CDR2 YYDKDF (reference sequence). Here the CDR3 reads CATSRDGQPQHF. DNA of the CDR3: TGTGCCACCAGCAGAGATGGTCAGCCCCAGCATTTT.